This entry describes one T cell receptor (beta chain). The sample originates from a study of cytomegalovirus exposure and HLA in healthy donors. The PCR ran on 60 Vbeta and 13 Jbeta primers. Only in-frame clones appear in the TCRdb table, and some are missing; sequencing was by immunoSEQ multiplex PCR. Of some 150,000 clones listed, about 73% are singletons. CDR1 is MNHEY and CDR2 is SMNVEV in the germline V gene (reference sequence). This CDR3 has 14 amino acids. V lost 6 bases and J lost 3; bases outside the gene matches: 4. The sequence was obtained from a man in his forties in good health and CMV-seropositive. This chain connects TRBV27 to TRBJ2-2; TRBD1 matches 7 bases. Sequencing was done on a sample of PBMCs. CDR3 protein: CASSRTGDTGELFF. The DNA for the CDR3 is TGTGCCAGCAGCCGGACAGGCGACACCGGGGAGCTGTTTTTT.